This is a list of T cell receptor beta chains from one sample in a study of OX40 agonist ivuxolimab in advanced cancers. Sequencing was performed with immunoSEQ multiplex PCR; in TCRdb, only in-frame clones are kept and a portion is missing. Of roughly 80,000 clones detected, around four fifths appear once; the ten largest clones hold approximately 6.3%. This specimen was CD4+ or CD8+ T cells sorted from blood, taken in a trial of the OX40 agonist ivuxolimab. Receptors were obtained from an adult with an advanced solid tumor such as melanoma, head and neck, liver or kidney cancer. Each CDR3 is given with its conserved first and last residue. The D gene is left open where the match is weak. Expanded clones get a size class; other rows say once, few or many, or leave the size out.

TRBJ2-3 16 NA TRBD2 TRBV15 CATSRDAAGGPDTQYF TGTGCCACCAGCAGAGATGCGGCGGGGGGTCCAGATACGCAGTATTTT
TRBJ2-4 13 few TRBD1 TRBV5-1 CASSGTGKNIQYF TGCGCCAGCAGTGGGACAGGGAAAAACATTCAGTACTTC
TRBJ2-5 13 NA TRBD2 TRBV6-5 CASRASGVETQYF TGTGCCAGCCGCGCGAGCGGGGTCGAGACCCAGTACTTC
TRBJ1-4 15 NA TRBD1 TRBV7-9 CASSLVLGTGEKLFF TGTGCCAGCAGCTTAGTACTCGGGACAGGGGAAAAACTGTTTTTT
TRBJ2-2 15 NA NA TRBV23-1 CASSQCSRAAGELFF TGCGCCAGCAGTCAATGCAGTCGGGCAGCCGGGGAGCTGTTTTTT
TRBJ2-1 15 NA NA TRBV6-4 CASSERGGFYNEQFF TGTGCCAGCAGTGAGAGGGGGGGTTTTTACAATGAGCAGTTCTTC
TRBJ1-2 15 NA NA TRBV11-2 CASSPLPGKSYGYTF TGTGCCAGCAGCCCCCTTCCAGGGAAGAGTTATGGCTACACCTTC
TRBJ2-1 16 NA NA TRBV4-3 CASSQEWDSAYNEQFF TGCGCCAGCAGCCAAGAGTGGGATAGCGCGTACAATGAGCAGTTCTTC
TRBJ2-7 14 NA NA TRBV18 CASSANLITYEQYF TGTGCCAGCTCAGCGAACCTCATCACCTACGAGCAGTACTTC
TRBJ2-7 15 NA NA TRBV6-5 CASRRTGTHSYEQYF TGTGCCAGCAGGCGAACCGGGACGCACTCCTACGAGCAGTACTTC
TRBJ1-4 14 NA NA TRBV19 CASRRGDINEKLFF TGTGCCAGCCGGCGGGGGGACATTAATGAAAAACTGTTTTTT
TRBJ1-4 16 NA NA TRBV5-1 CASSLVPGRANEKLFF TGCGCCAGCAGCTTGGTCCCGGGAAGGGCTAATGAAAAACTGTTTTTT
TRBJ2-5 15 NA TRBD2 TRBV4-3 CASSQAGTSQGAQYF TGCGCCAGCAGCCAAGCCGGGACTAGCCAAGGGGCCCAGTACTTC
TRBJ2-7 15 once NA TRBV4-3 CASSQGVEGYYEQYF TGCGCCAGCAGCCAAGGGGTGGAGGGTTACTACGAGCAGTACTTC
TRBJ2-1 14 NA NA TRBV28 CASSNGDSYNEQFF TGTGCCAGCAGTAACGGAGACTCCTACAATGAGCAGTTCTTC
TRBJ2-3 14 NA TRBD2 TRBV19 CACGLAASTDTQYF TGTGCCTGTGGACTAGCGGCTAGCACAGATACGCAGTATTTT
TRBJ1-1 12 NA NA TRBV7-9 CASTLVNTEAFF TGTGCCAGCACCTTAGTGAACACTGAAGCTTTCTTT
TRBJ1-6 16 NA TRBD1 TRBV2 CASSRGQAVGNSPLHF TGTGCCAGCAGCAGAGGACAGGCGGTTGGTAATTCACCCCTCCACTTT
TRBJ2-7 13 NA NA TRBV6-5 CASRAPGLYEQYF TGTGCCAGCAGAGCTCCCGGTCTCTACGAGCAGTACTTC
TRBJ2-3 15 NA TRBD1 TRBV2 CASRGQAISTDTQYF TGTGCCAGCAGGGGACAGGCCATAAGCACAGATACGCAGTATTTT
TRBJ2-1 14 NA TRBD2 TRBV19 CASTGTSGKGEQFF TGTGCCAGTACCGGGACTAGCGGGAAGGGTGAGCAGTTCTTC
TRBJ2-3 13 NA NA TRBV9 CASDRTTTDTQYF TGTGCCAGCGACAGGACTACCACAGATACGCAGTATTTT
TRBJ1-2 14 few TRBD1 TRBV6-1 CASRPTGTGLGYTF TGTGCCAGCAGACCCACCGGGACAGGGTTAGGCTACACCTTC
TRBJ2-1 13 NA NA TRBV28 CASRAQGTNEQFF TGTGCCAGCAGGGCACAGGGGACTAATGAGCAGTTCTTC
TRBJ2-4 16 NA NA TRBV18 CASSPTVGGAKNIQYF TGTGCCAGCTCACCTACCGTTGGGGGGGCCAAAAACATTCAGTACTTC
TRBJ1-1 15 NA TRBD1 TRBV6-6 CASSSDRAPSREAFF TGTGCCAGCAGTTCTGACAGGGCGCCGTCCCGTGAAGCTTTCTTT
TRBJ2-1 15 NA TRBD2 TRBV27 CASSLGTSGRNEQFF TGTGCCAGCAGTTTAGGGACTAGCGGGAGAAATGAGCAGTTCTTC
TRBJ2-1 13 NA NA TRBV28 CASIDSSYNEQFF TGTGCCAGCATCGACAGCTCCTACAATGAGCAGTTCTTC
TRBJ1-6 15 NA TRBD1 TRBV27 CASSTGTAYNSPLHF TGTGCCAGCAGCACCGGGACAGCTTATAATTCACCCCTCCACTTT
TRBJ2-2 15 NA TRBD1 TRBV5-6 CASSADRGQTGELFF TGTGCCAGCAGCGCGGACAGGGGGCAAACCGGGGAGCTGTTTTTT